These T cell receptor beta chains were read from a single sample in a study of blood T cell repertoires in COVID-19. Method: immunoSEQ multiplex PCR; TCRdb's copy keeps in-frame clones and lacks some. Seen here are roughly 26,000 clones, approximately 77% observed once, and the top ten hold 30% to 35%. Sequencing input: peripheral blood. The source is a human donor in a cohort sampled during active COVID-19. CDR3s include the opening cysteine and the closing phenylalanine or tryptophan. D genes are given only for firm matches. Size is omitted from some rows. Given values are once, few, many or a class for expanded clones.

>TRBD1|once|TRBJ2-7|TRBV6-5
CATGTGYEQYF
TGTGCCACGGGGACAGGATACGAGCAGTACTTC
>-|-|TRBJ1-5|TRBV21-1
CASRGIGVYSNQPQHF
TGTGCCAGCAGGGGCATCGGGGTCTATAGCAATCAGCCCCAGCATTTT
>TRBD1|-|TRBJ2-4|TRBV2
CASSKSAGTEKNIQYF
TGTGCCAGCAGTAAAAGTGCCGGGACAGAGAAAAACATTCAGTACTTC
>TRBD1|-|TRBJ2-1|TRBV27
CASRQGQGNVQFF
TGTGCCAGCAGGCAAGGACAGGGCAATGTCCAGTTCTTC
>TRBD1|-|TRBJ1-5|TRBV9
CASSAYGQGSNQPQHF
TGTGCCAGCAGCGCATATGGACAGGGGAGCAATCAGCCCCAGCATTTT
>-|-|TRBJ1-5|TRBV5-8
CASSLSANQPQHF
TGTGCCAGCAGCTTAAGTGCGAATCAGCCCCAGCATTTT
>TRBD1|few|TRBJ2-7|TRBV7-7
CASSPRTGSLYEQYF
TGTGCCAGCAGCCCACGGACAGGGTCGCTCTACGAGCAGTACTTC
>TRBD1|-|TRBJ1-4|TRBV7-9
CASSLAEGQVKLFF
TGTGCCAGCAGCTTAGCGGAGGGACAGGTAAAACTGTTTTTT
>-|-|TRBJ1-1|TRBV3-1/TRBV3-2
CASSPSGTYAFF
TGTGCCAGCAGCCCAAGTGGTACATATGCTTTCTTT
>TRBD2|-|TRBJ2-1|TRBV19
CASSLGLAGGEQFF
TGTGCCAGTTCCCTGGGACTAGCGGGAGGTGAGCAGTTCTTC
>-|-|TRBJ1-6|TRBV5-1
CASSLLNSPLHF
TGCGCCAGCAGCTTGCTTAATTCACCCCTCCACTTT
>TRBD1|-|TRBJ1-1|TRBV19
CASSARDRGTEAFF
TGTGCCAGTAGTGCCCGGGACAGGGGCACTGAAGCTTTCTTT